This is a list of T cell receptor beta chains from one sample in a study of blood T cell repertoires in COVID-19. Using immunoSEQ multiplex PCR, the repertoire was profiled, and TCRdb retains in-frame clones only, with some absent. The sample contains about 140,000 clones, around 81% of which appear only once. The sequencing sample was made of peripheral blood. Receptors originate from a woman between 55 and 75 years old with acute or convalescent COVID-19. Each CDR3 is given with its conserved first and last residue. The D gene is left open where the match is weak.

v_call	d_call	cdr3_length	j_call	cdr3_aa
TRBV30	TRBD1	14	TRBJ2-1	CAWADRVSWRKQFF
TRBV6-5	-	13	TRBJ1-1	CASRGQLNTEAFF
TRBV7-9	-	15	TRBJ1-6	CASSLGFAGNSPLHF
TRBV19	TRBD1	15	TRBJ2-2	CASIPGTGGTGELFF
TRBV21-1	-	17	TRBJ2-2	CASSKEGRGWNVGELFF
TRBV30	-	14	TRBJ1-1	CASQGARGSTEAFF
TRBV6-5	-	13	TRBJ1-2	CASRPDSVTRYTF
TRBV28	-	14	TRBJ1-5	CASKNGGNNQPQHF
TRBV6-5	TRBD2	16	TRBJ2-7	CASSLAGLESPYEQYF
TRBV10-3	-	16	TRBJ2-7	CAISEPAHRQAYEQYF
TRBV27	-	17	TRBJ1-6	CASSPISTGTRDSPLHF
TRBV7-6	-	12	TRBJ2-2	CASSNRAGELFF
TRBV24-1	-	15	TRBJ1-4	CATRSKGLRYEKLFF
TRBV15	-	14	TRBJ1-2	CATSRGVRADGYTF
TRBV7-9	-	15	TRBJ1-3	CASSFSGSSGNTIYF
TRBV24-1	-	13	TRBJ1-2	CATSDFSGSGYTF
TRBV19	-	15	TRBJ1-2	CASSLVGQTNYGYTF
TRBV12-2	-	15	TRBJ1-2	CASRLVYELAEGYTF
TRBV4-3	TRBD1	14	TRBJ2-1	CASSPDRGQYEQFF
TRBV28	TRBD1	15	TRBJ1-5	CASSDTGGGNQPQHF
TRBV24-1	TRBD2	16	TRBJ2-7	CATSDLGLAGGDEQYF
TRBV5-3	TRBD2	19	TRBJ2-1	CARSSPGLPFGSSYNEQFF
TRBV3-1/TRBV3-2	-	13	TRBJ2-7	CASSLRLYYEQYF
TRBV27	TRBD1	15	TRBJ1-5	CASSFGGQPNQPQHF
TRBV28	-	12	TRBJ1-5	CASSFRNQPQHF
TRBV19	-	13	TRBJ2-1	CASSIYSNNEQFF
TRBV7-2	TRBD1	15	TRBJ1-2	CASSLRGQGARGYTF
TRBV27	TRBD1	15	TRBJ1-4	CASSTWTGFAEKLFF
TRBV5-1	-	12	TRBJ2-5	CASSSSQETQYF
TRBV27	-	15	TRBJ2-6	CASSLRGSGANVLTF
TRBV27	-	16	TRBJ2-2	CASSNWDTLNTGELFF
TRBV3-1/TRBV3-2	-	18	TRBJ2-7	CASSQAQLTGSNSYEQYF
TRBV19	-	12	TRBJ1-5	CASSIGGQPQHF
TRBV19	-	13	TRBJ1-4	CASQRQLNEKLFF
TRBV5-4	TRBD2	14	TRBJ2-2	CASSLRTRTGELFF
TRBV5-8	TRBD2	16	TRBJ2-3	CASSLGLAAFTDTQYF
TRBV28	-	15	TRBJ1-1	CASSPPGGPVTEAFF
TRBV4-1	-	15	TRBJ1-4	CASSQGPATNEKLFF
TRBV9	-	13	TRBJ1-1	CASSVEGNTEAFF
TRBV7-9	TRBD2	19	TRBJ2-1	CASSSGLAGGPSSYNEQFF
TRBV29-1	TRBD2	18	TRBJ2-2	CSVSLAGLAGGAGGELFF
TRBV7-8	-	13	TRBJ1-1	CASSLGTVNEAFF
TRBV10-3	-	12	TRBJ2-7	CAISESGGEQYF
TRBV9	-	14	TRBJ2-7	CASSVGLRAVEQYF
TRBV9	-	16	TRBJ2-1	CASNGGEMSSYNEQFF
TRBV6-5	TRBD1	15	TRBJ2-7	CASRRSGQGGYEQYF
TRBV18	TRBD1	14	TRBJ1-1	CASSRTGGSTEAFF
TRBV11-2	TRBD1	14	TRBJ2-3	CASSFGQGTDTQYF
TRBV18	-	12	TRBJ2-7	CASSPERYEQYF
TRBV3-1/TRBV3-2	TRBD1	14	TRBJ1-5	CASSLGQGNQPQHF
TRBV5-4	-	18	TRBJ2-6	CASSRGGSLVKGANVLTF